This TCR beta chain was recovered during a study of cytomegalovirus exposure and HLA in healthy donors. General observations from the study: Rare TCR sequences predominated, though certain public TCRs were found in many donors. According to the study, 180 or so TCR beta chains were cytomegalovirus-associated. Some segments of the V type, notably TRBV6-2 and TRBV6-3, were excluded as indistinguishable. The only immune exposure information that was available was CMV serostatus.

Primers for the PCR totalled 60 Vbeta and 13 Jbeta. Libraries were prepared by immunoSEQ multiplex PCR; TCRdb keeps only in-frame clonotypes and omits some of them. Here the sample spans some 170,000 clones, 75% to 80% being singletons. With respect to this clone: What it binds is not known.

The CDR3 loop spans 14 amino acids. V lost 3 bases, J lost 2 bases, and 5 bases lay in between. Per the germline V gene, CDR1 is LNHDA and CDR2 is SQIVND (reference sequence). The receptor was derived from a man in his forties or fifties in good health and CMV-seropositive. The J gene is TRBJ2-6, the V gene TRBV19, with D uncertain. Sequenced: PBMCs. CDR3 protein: CASSILTGANVLTF. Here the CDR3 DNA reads TGTGCCAGTAGTATTCTAACTGGGGCCAACGTCCTGACTTTC.